The 21 T cell receptor beta chains presented below share a single source sample, sequenced in a study of cytomegalovirus exposure and HLA in healthy donors. PCR employed 60 Vbeta and 13 Jbeta primers. The method was immunoSEQ multiplex PCR; TCRdb's version includes in-frame clones alone and lacks a portion of them. Of over 120,000 clones in the sample, approximately 80% are singletons; the top ten hold around 3.2%. Sequencing was carried out using PBMCs. The receptors originated from a female donor in good health and CMV-seronegative.

The genes are TRBV7-8 and TRBJ1-2; TRBD1 is a possible D gene (5 bases). The germline V gene has CDR1 SGHVS and CDR2 FQNEAQ. This CDR3 comprises 13 residues. With 1 base removed from V and 7 bases from J, the gap between germline ends came to 10 bases. CDR3 nucleotide sequence: TGTGCCAGCAGCTTAGAGGGGAGGGTTGGCTACACCTTC. It translates to CASSLEGRVGYTF. Drawing the rest from reference TRBV7-8 and TRBJ1-2, the complete variable domain is GAGVSQSPRYKVAKRGQDVALRCDPISGHVSLFWYQQALGQGPEFLTYFQNEAQLDKSGLPSDRFFAERPEGSVSTLKIQRTQQEDSAVYLCASSLEGRVGYTFGSGTRLTVV.

V usage is TRBV2 and J usage is TRBJ1-2, with TRBD1 matching over 9 bases. This CDR3 is 15 amino acids long. The germline CDR1 and CDR2 sequences are SNHLY and FYNNEI. The J segment lost 7 bases and the V segment lost 5 bases, leaving 11 bases of the junction unmatched. The CDR3 DNA is TGTGCCAGCAGTTATATAACCGGGACAGGGACTGGCTACACCTTC. Translation: CASSYITGTGTGYTF.

The chain is built from TRBV6-4 and TRBJ2-3; tentatively, D is TRBD1 (5 bases). The CDR3 covers 13 residues. Germline CDR1 reads MRHNA; CDR2 reads SNTAGT. The ends were cut back, 4 bases at V and 5 bases at J, with 10 bases in the middle. For the CDR3, the DNA is TGTGCCAGCAGTGCCTCAGGACAAGATACGCAGTATTTT. It is translated as CASSASGQDTQYF.

The genes are TRBV5-4 and TRBJ2-1, with 8 bases aligning to TRBD2. V lost 2 bases to trimming and J lost 6 bases; unmatched junction nucleotides: 10. This CDR3 has 16 amino acids. Germline loops: CDR1 SGHNT, CDR2 YYREEE (reference sequence). CDR3 in DNA: TGTGCCAGCAGCTTAAATCCGGGACTAGTCGGCAATGAGCAGTTCTTC. Translating gives CASSLNPGLVGNEQFF.

This clone was detected once. The rearrangement uses TRBV28 and TRBJ2-7; no definite D call. V lost 5 bases and J 4 bases, leaving 18 bases between the germline ends. CDR3 length: 15 residues. Germline V gene sequence: CDR1 MDHEN, CDR2 SYDVKM. The CDR3 here is CASSPTTHPSYEQYF. DNA for the CDR3: TGTGCCAGCAGTCCAACTACGCACCCCTCTTACGAGCAGTACTTC.

The gene calls are TRBV5-1 and TRBJ1-5; unclear D gene. This CDR3 is built from 15 residues. The germline V gene encodes CDR1 SGHRS and CDR2 YFSETQ. Trimming shortened V by 1 base and J by 5 bases, and 13 bases separated the two germline ends. CDR3 amino acids: CASSLSGKRDQPQHF. The CDR3 DNA follows: TGCGCCAGCAGCTTGAGTGGGAAGAGGGATCAGCCCCAGCATTTT.

CDR3 loop: CASSLRTGSSYEQYF. The CDR3 bases are TGTGCCAGCAGCTTACGCACAGGAAGCTCCTACGAGCAGTACTTC. This chain connects TRBV7-9 to TRBJ2-7; D possibly corresponds to TRBD1 (5 bases). Trimming removed 2 bases at V and 0 bases at J, with 11 bases between. The CDR3 totals 15 residues. Germline V gene lookup returns CDR1 SEHNR and CDR2 FQNEAQ (reference sequence).

The V and J genes are TRBV15 and TRBJ2-2, with 8 nucleotides matching TRBD1. The CDR3 length is 16 residues. After removal of 6 bases from V and 1 base from J, the junction contained 7 bases not matched to a gene. Germline V lookup: CDR1 LNHNV, CDR2 YYDKDF (reference sequence). Here the CDR3 reads CATSDPGTGNTGELFF. In nucleotides, the CDR3 is TGTGCCACCAGTGATCCCGGGACAGGGAACACCGGGGAGCTGTTTTTT.

This chain uses TRBV2 with TRBJ2-3; 14 bases fit TRBD2. From germline, CDR1 is SNHLY and CDR2 FYNNEI. This CDR3 is 20 amino acids long. V lost 6 bases and J lost 1; bases outside the gene matches: 15. The CDR3 region is CASRRVQTSGRGAGTDTQYF. The DNA for the CDR3 is TGTGCCAGCAGGCGAGTCCAGACTAGCGGGAGGGGGGCTGGCACAGATACGCAGTATTTT.

The chain uses TRBV5-1 and TRBJ2-5, with D perhaps matching TRBD2 (5 bases). V was clipped by 4 bases and J by 1 base, with 11 bases between them. CDR3 length: 14 residues. Germline V gene lookup returns CDR1 SGHRS and CDR2 YFSETQ. This chain's CDR3 is CASSPTAVQETQYF. As DNA, the CDR3 is TGCGCCAGCAGCCCAACAGCGGTCCAAGAGACCCAGTACTTC.

The chain joins TRBV28 to TRBJ2-5, with 7 bases aligning to TRBD2. CDR3 length equals 14 residues. Germline V gene sequence: CDR1 MDHEN, CDR2 SYDVKM. The trim removed 6 bases at V and 2 bases at J, leaving 6 bases unmatched. This CDR3 reads CASRTLGLQETQYF. As DNA, the CDR3 is TGTGCCAGCAGGACATTGGGACTACAAGAGACCCAGTACTTC.

The rearrangement joins TRBV7-3 to TRBJ2-1, with 12 bases aligning to TRBD2. The junction had 9 bases not matched to a gene; V was cut back by 6 bases and J by 6 bases. Germline loops: CDR1 SGHTA, CDR2 FQGTGA. CDR3 length: 16 amino acids. The CDR3 is CASREGLAGRRNEQFF. The CDR3 DNA is TGTGCCAGCAGGGAAGGACTAGCGGGACGACGCAATGAGCAGTTCTTC.

The chain combines TRBV19 with TRBJ1-5; D might be TRBD1 (5 bases). The CDR3 length is 16 residues. The V end was cut by 9 bases, the J end by 2 bases, with 20 bases between. Germline CDR1 and CDR2: LNHDA and SQIVND (reference sequence). The CDR3 nucleotides read TGTGCCAGCCGAGGGTGGGGGGGTATGGGCAATCAGCCCCAGCATTTT. Protein product: CASRGWGGMGNQPQHF.

The chain recombines TRBV21-1 with TRBJ1-5; the DNA was not used to check the table's D call, TRBD1. TRBV21-1 is described as a pseudogene. The CDR3 is 18 amino acids. This chain's CDR3 is CASSACRDREGDNQPQHF. The CDR3 DNA is TGTGCCAGCAGCGCTTGCCGGGACAGGGAAGGGGACAATCAGCCCCAGCATTTT.

The chain joins TRBV30 to TRBJ1-6; D perhaps matches TRBD1 (6 bases). CDR1 is GTSNPN, CDR2 SVGIG, per germline (reference sequence). Trimming cost V 3 bases and J 1 base, with 10 bases left between them. The CDR3 spans 15 residues. CDR3 nucleotide sequence: TGTGCCTGGAGGGCCAGGGGATCCTATAATTCACCCCTCCACTTT. Protein product: CAWRARGSYNSPLHF.

The chain couples TRBV7-6 to TRBJ2-3; 9 nucleotides agree with TRBD1. The germline V gene has CDR1 SGHVS and CDR2 FNYEAQ. The CDR3 runs to 19 residues. V lost 3 bases to trimming and J lost 2 bases; unmatched junction nucleotides: 15. The CDR3 sequence: CASSLDRGSGATSTDTQYF. CDR3 coding DNA: TGTGCCAGCAGCTTGGACAGGGGAAGTGGAGCGACCTCCACAGATACGCAGTATTTT.

The chain employs TRBV7-9 and TRBJ2-7; 9 positions match TRBD1. The CDR3 runs 17 residues. Germline V CDR1 and CDR2: SEHNR, FQNEAQ (reference sequence). V lost 2 bases and J lost 2; bases outside the gene matches: 10. This CDR3 reads CASSLSGSGQGAYEQYF. DNA for the CDR3: TGTGCCAGCAGCTTATCGGGCTCGGGACAGGGAGCCTACGAGCAGTACTTC. Together with reference TRBV7-9 and TRBJ2-7, the CDR3 gives the full variable domain: DTGVSQNPRHKITKRGQNVTFRCDPISEHNRLYWYRQTLGQGPEFLTYFQNEAQLEKSRLLSDRFSAERPKGSFSTLEIQRTEQGDSAMYLCASSLSGSGQGAYEQYFGPGTRLTVT.

The V and J genes are TRBV19 and TRBJ2-7, with 7 bases fitting TRBD1. Germline lookup yields CDR1 LNHDA and CDR2 SQIVND (reference sequence). The V and J ends lost 6 bases and 3 bases, in that order; junction bases with no gene match: 5. The CDR3 length is 13 residues. The CDR3 protein is CASRRGPDYEQYF. The DNA for the CDR3 is TGTGCCAGTAGAAGGGGGCCTGACTACGAGCAGTACTTC.

The chain combines TRBV27 with TRBJ2-3; the D is unclear. Germline values: CDR1 MNHEY, CDR2 SMNVEV (reference sequence). Trimming removed 3 bases from V and 6 bases from J, with 16 bases in between. The CDR3 is 15 residues long. The CDR3 DNA sequence: TGTGCCAGCAGTTTCCTTATGAAGTGGGCGGATACGCAGTATTTT. Its translation: CASSFLMKWADTQYF.

This chain connects TRBV29-1 to TRBJ2-1; perhaps TRBD2 as D (5 bases). Germline CDR1 and CDR2: SQVTM and ANQGSEA. The CDR3 runs 12 residues. V was clipped by 6 bases and J by 4 bases, with 10 bases between them. CDR3 residues: CSVTSGYNEQFF. In nucleotides, the CDR3 is TGCAGCGTCACCTCGGGGTACAATGAGCAGTTCTTC.

This clone was found a few times. The V gene is TRBV6-5, the J gene TRBJ2-1; TRBD2 matches 7 bases. The CDR3 extends over 10 amino acids. Per germline, CDR1 MNHEY and CDR2 SVGAGI. Trimming cost V 5 bases and J 15 bases; bases outside gene matches: 4. The CDR3 spells CASSNGRWFF. In DNA, the CDR3 is TGTGCCAGCAGTAACGGGAGGTGGTTCTTC.